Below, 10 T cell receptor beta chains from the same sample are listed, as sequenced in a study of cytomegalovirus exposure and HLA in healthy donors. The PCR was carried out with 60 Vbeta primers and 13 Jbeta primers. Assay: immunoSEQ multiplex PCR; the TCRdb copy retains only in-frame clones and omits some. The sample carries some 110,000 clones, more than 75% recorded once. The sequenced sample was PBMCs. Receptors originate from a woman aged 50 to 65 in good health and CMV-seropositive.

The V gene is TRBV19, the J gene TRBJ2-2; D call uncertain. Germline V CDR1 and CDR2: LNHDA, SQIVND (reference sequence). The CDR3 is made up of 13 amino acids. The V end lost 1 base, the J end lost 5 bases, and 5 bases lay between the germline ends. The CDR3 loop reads CASSIVITGELFF. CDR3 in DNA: TGTGCCAGTAGTATAGTAATTACCGGGGAGCTGTTTTTT.

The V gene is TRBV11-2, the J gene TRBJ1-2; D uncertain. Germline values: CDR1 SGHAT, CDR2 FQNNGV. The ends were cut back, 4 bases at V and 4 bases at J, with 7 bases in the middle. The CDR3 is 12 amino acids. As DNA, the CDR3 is TGTGCCAGCAGCTCACAGCTCTATGGCTACACCTTC. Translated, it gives CASSSQLYGYTF.

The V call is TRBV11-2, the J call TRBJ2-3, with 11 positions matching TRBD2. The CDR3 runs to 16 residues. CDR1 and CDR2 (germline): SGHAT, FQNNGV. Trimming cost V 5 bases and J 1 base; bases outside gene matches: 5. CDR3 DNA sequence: TGTGCCAGCAGCCAGCCGGGACTAGCGGGCACAGATACGCAGTATTTT. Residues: CASSQPGLAGTDTQYF.

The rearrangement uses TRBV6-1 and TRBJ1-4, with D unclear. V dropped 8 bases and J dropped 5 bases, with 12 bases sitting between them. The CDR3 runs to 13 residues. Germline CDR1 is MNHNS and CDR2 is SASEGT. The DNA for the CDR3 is TGTGCCAGCCGAAACAGAGGGAATGAAAAACTGTTTTTT. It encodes CASRNRGNEKLFF.

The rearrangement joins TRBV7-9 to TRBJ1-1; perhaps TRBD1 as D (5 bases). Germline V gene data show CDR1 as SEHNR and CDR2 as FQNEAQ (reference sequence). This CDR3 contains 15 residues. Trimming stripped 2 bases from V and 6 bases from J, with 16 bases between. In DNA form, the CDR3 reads TGTGCCAGCAGCTTACCCGGTGGGGGGTACGCTGAAGCTTTCTTT. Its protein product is CASSLPGGGYAEAFF. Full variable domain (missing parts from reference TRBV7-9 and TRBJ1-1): DTGVSQNPRHKITKRGQNVTFRCDPISEHNRLYWYRQTLGQGPEFLTYFQNEAQLEKSRLLSDRFSAERPKGSFSTLEIQRTEQGDSAMYLCASSLPGGGYAEAFFGQGTRLTVV.

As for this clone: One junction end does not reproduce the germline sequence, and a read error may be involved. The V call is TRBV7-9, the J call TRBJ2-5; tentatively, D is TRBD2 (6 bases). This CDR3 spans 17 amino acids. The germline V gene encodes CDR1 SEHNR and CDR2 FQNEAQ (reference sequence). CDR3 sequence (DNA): TGTTCCAGCAGCTTAGTGGAGGGAAAGGGCTTAGTCGAGACCCAGTACTTC. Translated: CSSSLVEGKGLVETQYF. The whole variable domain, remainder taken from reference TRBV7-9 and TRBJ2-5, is DTGVSQNPRHKITKRGQNVTFRCDPISEHNRLYWYRQTLGQGPEFLTYFQNEAQLEKSRLLSDRFSAERPKGSFSTLEIQRTEQGDSAMYLCSSSLVEGKGLVETQYFGPGTRLLVL.

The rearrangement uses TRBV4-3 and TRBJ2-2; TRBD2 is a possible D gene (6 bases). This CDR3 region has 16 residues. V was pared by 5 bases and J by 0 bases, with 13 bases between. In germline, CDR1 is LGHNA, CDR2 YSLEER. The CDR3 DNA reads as TGCGCCAGCAGCGATACGGGACTCCCGAACACCGGGGAGCTGTTTTTT. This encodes CASSDTGLPNTGELFF.

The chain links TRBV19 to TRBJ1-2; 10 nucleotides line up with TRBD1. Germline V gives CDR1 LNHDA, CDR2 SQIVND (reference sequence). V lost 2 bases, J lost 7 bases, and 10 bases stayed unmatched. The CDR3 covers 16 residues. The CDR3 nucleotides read TGTGCCAGTAGTATATTCCTGGGACAGGGGTCTCCTGGCTACACCTTC. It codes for CASSIFLGQGSPGYTF.

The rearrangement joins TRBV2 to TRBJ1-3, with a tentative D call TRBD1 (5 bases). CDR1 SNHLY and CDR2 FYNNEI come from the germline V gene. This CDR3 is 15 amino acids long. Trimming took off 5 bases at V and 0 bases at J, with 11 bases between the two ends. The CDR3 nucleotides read TGTGCCAGCAGTCCCGGACACAACTCTGGAAACACCATATATTTT. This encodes CASSPGHNSGNTIYF.

The chain's CDR3 is CAISESRGNTEAFF. CDR3 coding DNA: TGTGCCATCAGTGAGTCACGGGGAAACACTGAAGCTTTCTTT. The genes are TRBV10-3 and TRBJ1-1; no clear D. The V end lost 0 bases, the J end lost 2 bases, and 7 bases lay between the germline ends. The germline gives CDR1 ENHRY, CDR2 SYGVKD. This CDR3 has 14 amino acids.